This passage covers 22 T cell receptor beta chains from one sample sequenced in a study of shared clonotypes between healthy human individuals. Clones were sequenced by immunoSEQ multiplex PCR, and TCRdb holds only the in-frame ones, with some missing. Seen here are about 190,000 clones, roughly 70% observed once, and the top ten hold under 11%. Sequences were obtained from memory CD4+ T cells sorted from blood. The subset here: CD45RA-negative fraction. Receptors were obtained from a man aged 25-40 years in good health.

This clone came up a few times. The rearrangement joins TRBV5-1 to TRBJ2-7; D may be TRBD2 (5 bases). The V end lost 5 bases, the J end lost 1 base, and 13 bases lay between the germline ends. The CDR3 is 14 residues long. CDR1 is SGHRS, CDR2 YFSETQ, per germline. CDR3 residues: CASSMGRRSYEQYF. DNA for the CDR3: TGCGCCAGCAGTATGGGCCGGAGGTCCTACGAGCAGTACTTC.

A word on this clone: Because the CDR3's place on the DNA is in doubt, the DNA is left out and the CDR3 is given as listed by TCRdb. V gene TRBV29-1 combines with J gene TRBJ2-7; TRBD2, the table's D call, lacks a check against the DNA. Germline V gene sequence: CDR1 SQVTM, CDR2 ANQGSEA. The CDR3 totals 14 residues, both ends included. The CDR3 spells CSVVVGRGAKGAYF.

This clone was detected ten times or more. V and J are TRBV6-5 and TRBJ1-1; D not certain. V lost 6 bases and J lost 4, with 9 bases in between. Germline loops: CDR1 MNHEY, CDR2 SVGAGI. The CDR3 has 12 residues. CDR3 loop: CASRSRGTEAFF. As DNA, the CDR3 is TGTGCCAGCAGATCACGGGGCACTGAAGCTTTCTTT.

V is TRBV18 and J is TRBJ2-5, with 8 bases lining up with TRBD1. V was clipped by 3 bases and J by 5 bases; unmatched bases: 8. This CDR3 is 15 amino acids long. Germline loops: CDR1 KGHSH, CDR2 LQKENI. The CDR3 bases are TGTGCCAGCTCACCTCCGGGACAGGCGCCGGAGACCCAGTACTTC. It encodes CASSPPGQAPETQYF.

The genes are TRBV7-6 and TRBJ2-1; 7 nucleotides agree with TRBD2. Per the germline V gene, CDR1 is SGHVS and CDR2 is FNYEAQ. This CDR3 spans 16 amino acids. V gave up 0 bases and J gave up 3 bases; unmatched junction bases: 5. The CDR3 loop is CASSLAASGHYNEQFF. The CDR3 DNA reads TGTGCCAGCAGCTTAGCGGCTAGCGGTCACTACAATGAGCAGTTCTTC.

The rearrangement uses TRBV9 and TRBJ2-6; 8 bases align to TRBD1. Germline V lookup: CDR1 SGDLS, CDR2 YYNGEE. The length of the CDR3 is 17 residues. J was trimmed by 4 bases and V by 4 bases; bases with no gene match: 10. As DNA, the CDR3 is TGTGCCAGCAGCAGCCGGACAGGGCTCGCAGGGGCCAACGTCCTGACTTTC. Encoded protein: CASSSRTGLAGANVLTF.

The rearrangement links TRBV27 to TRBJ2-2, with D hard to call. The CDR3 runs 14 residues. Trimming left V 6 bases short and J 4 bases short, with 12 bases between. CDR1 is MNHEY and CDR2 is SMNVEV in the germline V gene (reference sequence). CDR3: CASSPSRFTGELFF. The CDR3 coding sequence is TGTGCCAGCAGCCCCTCTAGGTTCACCGGGGAGCTGTTTTTT.

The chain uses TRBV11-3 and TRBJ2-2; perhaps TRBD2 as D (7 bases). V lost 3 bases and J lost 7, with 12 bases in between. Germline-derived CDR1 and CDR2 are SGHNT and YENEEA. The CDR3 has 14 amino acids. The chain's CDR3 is CASSFSGGNGELFF. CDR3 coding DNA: TGTGCCAGCAGCTTCTCGGGGGGCAACGGGGAGCTGTTTTTT.

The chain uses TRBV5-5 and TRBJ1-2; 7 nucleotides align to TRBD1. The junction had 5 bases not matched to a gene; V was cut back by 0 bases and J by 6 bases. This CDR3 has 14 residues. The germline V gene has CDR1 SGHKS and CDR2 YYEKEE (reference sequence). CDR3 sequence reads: CASSLDRGANGYTF. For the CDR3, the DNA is TGTGCCAGCAGCTTGGACAGGGGTGCTAATGGCTACACCTTC.

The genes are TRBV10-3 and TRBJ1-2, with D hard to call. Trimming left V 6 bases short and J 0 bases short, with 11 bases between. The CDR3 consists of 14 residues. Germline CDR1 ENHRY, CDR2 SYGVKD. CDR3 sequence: CAIRGLGTNYGYTF. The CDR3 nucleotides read TGTGCCATCAGAGGTCTAGGGACTAACTATGGCTACACCTTC.

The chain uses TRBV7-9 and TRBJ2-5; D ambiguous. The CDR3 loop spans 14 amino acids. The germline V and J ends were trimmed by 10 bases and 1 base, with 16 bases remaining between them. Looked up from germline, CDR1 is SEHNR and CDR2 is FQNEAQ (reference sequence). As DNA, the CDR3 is TGTGCCACTGTCGGATTGACGGGCCAAGAGACCCAGTACTTC. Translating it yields CATVGLTGQETQYF. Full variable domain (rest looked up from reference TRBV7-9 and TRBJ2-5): DTGVSQNPRHKITKRGQNVTFRCDPISEHNRLYWYRQTLGQGPEFLTYFQNEAQLEKSRLLSDRFSAERPKGSFSTLEIQRTEQGDSAMYLCATVGLTGQETQYFGPGTRLLVL.

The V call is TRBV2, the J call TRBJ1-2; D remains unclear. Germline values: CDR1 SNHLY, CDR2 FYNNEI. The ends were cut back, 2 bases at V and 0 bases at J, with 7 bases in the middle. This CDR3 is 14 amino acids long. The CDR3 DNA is TGTGCCAGCAGTGAATGGGCGGCTAACTATGGCTACACCTTC. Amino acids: CASSEWAANYGYTF.

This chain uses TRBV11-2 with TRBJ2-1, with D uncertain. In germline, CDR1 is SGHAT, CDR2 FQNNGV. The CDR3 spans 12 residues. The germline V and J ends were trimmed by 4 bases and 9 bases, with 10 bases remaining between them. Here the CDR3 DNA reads TGTGCCAGCAGCTCCGGTTCAGGTGAGCAGTTCTTC. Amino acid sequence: CASSSGSGEQFF.

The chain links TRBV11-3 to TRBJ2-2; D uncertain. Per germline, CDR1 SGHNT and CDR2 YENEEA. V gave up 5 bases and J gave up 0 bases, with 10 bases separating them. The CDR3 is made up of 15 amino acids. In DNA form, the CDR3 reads TGTGCCAGCAGCCCCCGGACCGCGAACACCGGGGAGCTGTTTTTT. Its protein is CASSPRTANTGELFF.

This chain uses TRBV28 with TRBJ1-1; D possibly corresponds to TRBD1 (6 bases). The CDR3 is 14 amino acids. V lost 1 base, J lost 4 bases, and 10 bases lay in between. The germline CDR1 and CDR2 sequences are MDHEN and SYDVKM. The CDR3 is CASSLYTGTTEAFF. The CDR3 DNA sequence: TGTGCCAGCAGTTTATACACAGGGACCACTGAAGCTTTCTTT. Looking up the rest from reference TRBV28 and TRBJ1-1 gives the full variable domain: DVKVTQSSRYLVKRTGEKVFLECVQDMDHENMFWYRQDPGLGLRLIYFSYDVKMKEKGDIPEGYSVSREKKERFSLILESASTNQTSMYLCASSLYTGTTEAFFGQGTRLTVV.

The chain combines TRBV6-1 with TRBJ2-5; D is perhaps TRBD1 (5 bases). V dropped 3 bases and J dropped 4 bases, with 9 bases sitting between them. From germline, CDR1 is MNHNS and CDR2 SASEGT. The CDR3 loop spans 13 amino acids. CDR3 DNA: TGTGCCAGCAGTGACAGGGTTCGAGAGACCCAGTACTTC. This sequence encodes CASSDRVRETQYF.

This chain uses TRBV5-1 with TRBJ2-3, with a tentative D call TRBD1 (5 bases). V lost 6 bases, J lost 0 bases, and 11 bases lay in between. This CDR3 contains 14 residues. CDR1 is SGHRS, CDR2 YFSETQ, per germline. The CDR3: CASTLRQSTDTQYF. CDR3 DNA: TGCGCCAGCACGCTTCGACAGAGCACAGATACGCAGTATTTT.

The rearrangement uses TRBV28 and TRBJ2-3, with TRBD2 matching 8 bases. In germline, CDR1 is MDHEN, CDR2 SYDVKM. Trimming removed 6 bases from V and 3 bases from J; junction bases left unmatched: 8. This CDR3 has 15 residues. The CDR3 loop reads CASRGAGVGTDTQYF. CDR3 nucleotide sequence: TGTGCCAGCAGGGGAGCGGGAGTAGGAACAGATACGCAGTATTTT.

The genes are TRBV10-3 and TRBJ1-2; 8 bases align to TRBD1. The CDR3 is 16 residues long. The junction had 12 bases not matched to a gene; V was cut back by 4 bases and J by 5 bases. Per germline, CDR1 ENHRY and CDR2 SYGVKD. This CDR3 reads CAISAYGDRNDYGYTF. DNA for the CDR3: TGTGCCATCAGTGCCTACGGGGACAGGAATGATTATGGCTACACCTTC.

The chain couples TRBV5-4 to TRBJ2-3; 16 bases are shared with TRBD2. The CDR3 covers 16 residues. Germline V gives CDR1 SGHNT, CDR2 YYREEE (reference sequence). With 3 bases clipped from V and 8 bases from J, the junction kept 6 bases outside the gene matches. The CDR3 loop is CASSSGTSGRAGTQYF. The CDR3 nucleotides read TGTGCCAGCAGCTCCGGGACTAGCGGGAGGGCCGGTACGCAGTATTTT.

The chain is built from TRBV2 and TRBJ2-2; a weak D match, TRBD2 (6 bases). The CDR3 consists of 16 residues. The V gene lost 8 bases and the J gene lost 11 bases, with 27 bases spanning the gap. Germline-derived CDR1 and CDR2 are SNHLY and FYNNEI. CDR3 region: CASLSLRRDGRTELFF. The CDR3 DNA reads TGTGCCAGCCTCTCCCTAAGGCGGGACGGAAGAACAGAGCTGTTTTTT. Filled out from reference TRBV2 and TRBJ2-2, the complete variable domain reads EPEVTQTPSHQVTQMGQEVILRCVPISNHLYFYWYRQILGQKVEFLVSFYNNEISEKSEIFDDQFSVERPDGSNFTLKIRSTKLEDSAMYFCASLSLRRDGRTELFFGEGSRLTVL.

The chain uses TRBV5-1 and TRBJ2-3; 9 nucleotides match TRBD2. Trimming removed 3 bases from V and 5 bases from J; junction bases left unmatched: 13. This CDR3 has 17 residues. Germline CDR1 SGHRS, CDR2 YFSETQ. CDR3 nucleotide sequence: TGCGCCAGCAGCTCGATAAGACCGGGACTAGCAGTAGATACGCAGTATTTT. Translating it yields CASSSIRPGLAVDTQYF.